This T cell receptor (beta chain) was observed in a study of blood T cell repertoires in COVID-19. The overall study: The origin of the acute and convalescent COVID-19 samples was the United States, Italy and Spain. Sources were T cells, B-cell-depleted T cells, or PBMCs; the material itself was cDNA or gDNA.

Germline V lookup: CDR1 LGHDT, CDR2 YNNKEL (reference sequence). This CDR3 comprises 15 residues. V was clipped by 0 bases and J by 7 bases, with 15 bases between them. Authors' processing steps: Amplification with reference gene primers provided the estimates of nucleated cell counts. The protocol was immunoSEQ multiplex PCR, while the TCRdb copy is restricted to in-frame clones and leaves out a portion. The DNA was the basis for D and trimming; V, J and clone size are from that table. Seen here are 120,000 to 150,000 clones, about 91% observed once, and the top ten hold roughly 1.4%. The chain combines TRBV3-1 (or the pseudogene TRBV3-2) with TRBJ2-5; D unresolved. Sequencing was performed on peripheral blood. This TCR came from a woman in her sixties or seventies with acute or convalescent COVID-19. In DNA form, the CDR3 reads TGTGCCAGCAGCCAAGATTTGGGTCGCCGAGGGACCCAGTACTTC. It is translated as CASSQDLGRRGTQYF.